The table lists the clone carrying this T cell receptor beta chain with many counts. V dropped 7 bases and J dropped 0 bases, with 8 bases sitting between them. This CDR3 spans 14 amino acids. Germline V gives CDR1 SGHRS, CDR2 YFSETQ. Each CDR3 protein is one row after TCRdb ran MiXCR on the RT-PCR reads. The sample includes 650,000 to 800,000 distinct CDR3 sequences, approximately 15% of them seen just once. The V and J genes are TRBV5-1 and TRBJ2-6; D gene uncertain. What was sequenced was memory CD4+ T cells from blood. The clonotype originates from a female donor in good health, serving as a healthy control. The CDR3 is CASSDHSGANVLTF. The CDR3 coding sequence is TGCGCCAGCTCTGACCACTCTGGGGCCAACGTCCTGACTTTC.